This T cell receptor beta chain was captured by sequencing in a study of T-cell reconstitution after alpha-beta-depleted transplantation in children. General study points: Reportedly, only several hundred clones from non-depleted graft cells drove alpha-beta T-cell counts at about two months. Surviving recipient T cells and thymic progenitors accounted for the high day-60 TCRbeta diversity observed in some patients. The main origin of T-cell counts and diversity one year after transplant was newly produced T cells.

The CDR3 is made up of 15 amino acids. V lost 4 bases to trimming and J lost 6 bases, with 16 bases between them. The germline gives CDR1 LGHNA, CDR2 YSLEER. Preparation of the TCRbeta library involved a method that used unique molecular identifiers. TCRdb reprocessed the PCR reads with MiXCR, giving one entry per CDR3 protein. The data show around 270,000 distinct CDR3 sequences, with around 7.1% seen just once and approximately 9.1% held by the top ten. In this sample, this clonotype turned up many times. The antigen is unknown. This material consisted of peripheral blood, taken 360 days after TCRalphabeta/CD19-depleted stem cell transplant. The genes are TRBV4-3 and TRBJ2-1; TRBD1 is a possible D gene (5 bases). The sequence derives from a female patient aged 2-15 years who had a stem cell transplant for Fanconi anemia, so the T cells may come from the graft donor. In DNA, the CDR3 is TGCGCCAGCAGCCCATTACAAGGGGCAATCAATGAGCAGTTCTTC. It codes for CASSPLQGAINEQFF.